This T cell receptor beta chain emerged from a study of cytomegalovirus exposure and HLA in healthy donors. Study-wide results and limits: Generally TCR sequences proved uncommon, though certain public TCRs appeared in numerous donors.

Note on this clone: Its antigen is not known.

PCR involved 60 Vbeta and 13 Jbeta primers. The protocol was immunoSEQ multiplex PCR, while the TCRdb copy is restricted to in-frame clones and leaves out a portion. The table has more than 90,000 clones, under 80% seen once. The junction had 8 bases not matched to a gene; V was cut back by 3 bases and J by 4 bases. The CDR3 is 16 amino acids. Germline V lookup: CDR1 MNHEY, CDR2 SMNVEV (reference sequence). The sample was PBMCs. The chain uses TRBV27 and TRBJ2-7; TRBD1 agrees at 11 bases. The TCR was taken from a middle-aged man in good health and CMV-seropositive. The CDR3: CASSLGAGTGGYEQYF. DNA for the CDR3: TGTGCCAGCAGTTTGGGTGCCGGGACAGGGGGGTACGAGCAGTACTTC.